These 8 T cell receptor beta chains originate from one sample sequenced in a study of T cell changes during pregnancy in multiple sclerosis. Generated by immunoSEQ multiplex PCR, the TCRdb table keeps only in-frame clones and is missing some. The sample holds 50,000 or so clones, approximately 95% seen once. Sequencing was performed on CD4+ T cells from peripheral blood mononuclear cells, taken in the third trimester of pregnancy. The receptor source for this set is a female donor with multiple sclerosis, enrolled in a pregnancy study.

The J gene is TRBJ1-5, the V gene TRBV28; maybe TRBD1 (5 bases). Germline values: CDR1 MDHEN, CDR2 SYDVKM. V shed 6 bases and J shed 4 bases, with 10 bases lying between them. The CDR3 totals 13 residues. This CDR3 is CASSQRQNQPQHF. In DNA form, the CDR3 reads TGTGCCAGCAGCCAAAGACAGAATCAGCCCCAGCATTTT.

This chain links TRBV7-8 with TRBJ2-2, with TRBD2 matching 11 bases. From germline, CDR1 is SGHVS and CDR2 FQNEAQ. The ends lost 9 bases at V and 6 bases at J; junction bases unmatched: 6. CDR3 length: 14 amino acids. In nucleotides, the CDR3 is TGTGCCAGTCGTGGACTAGCGGGCGCCGGGGAGCTGTTTTTT. This encodes CASRGLAGAGELFF.

In this sample, this clone turned up a few times. The V and J genes are TRBV28 and TRBJ2-2; 9 positions agree with TRBD1. Trimming at V came to 0 bases and at J to 2 bases, leaving 1 base not matched to a gene. The CDR3 runs to 16 residues. Germline CDR1 is MDHEN and CDR2 is SYDVKM. The CDR3 here is CASSLWGQGNTGELFF. For the CDR3, the DNA is TGTGCCAGCAGTTTATGGGGACAGGGAAACACCGGGGAGCTGTTTTTT.

This chain joins TRBV30 and TRBJ1-1; 7 bases are shared with TRBD1. The CDR3 is made up of 12 amino acids. J lost 2 bases, V lost 4 bases, and 1 base had no gene match. Germline CDR1 GTSNPN, CDR2 SVGIG (reference sequence). This chain's CDR3 is CAWTGGNTEAFF. The CDR3 nucleotides are TGTGCCTGGACAGGGGGAAACACTGAAGCTTTCTTT.

The CDR3 nucleotides read TGTGCCAGCAGCCCTGCTTTCCGCCGACAGGGCGGGAACACTGAAGCTTTCTTT. Residues: CASSPAFRRQGGNTEAFF. The rearrangement links TRBV7-6 to TRBJ1-1; 7 bases are a match to TRBD1. V was pared by 5 bases and J by 1 base, with 16 bases of the junction left unmatched. The CDR3 runs to 18 residues. Germline V CDR1 and CDR2: SGHVS, FNYEAQ.

The V and J genes are TRBV5-5 and TRBJ1-1; TRBD1 is a possible D gene (5 bases). Trimming stripped 4 bases from V and 1 base from J, with 17 bases between. Looked up from germline, CDR1 is SGHKS and CDR2 is YYEKEE (reference sequence). The CDR3 contains 16 residues. CDR3 sequence: CASSPQLTVPNTEAFF. CDR3 coding DNA: TGTGCCAGCAGCCCACAACTGACAGTGCCGAACACTGAAGCTTTCTTT.

The chain employs TRBV11-2 and TRBJ2-5, with 9 positions matching TRBD2. The junction had 9 bases not matched to a gene; V was cut back by 8 bases and J by 2 bases. Germline CDR1 reads SGHAT; CDR2 reads FQNNGV. The CDR3 is made up of 15 amino acids. This CDR3 is CASGGGSGRQETQYF. The CDR3 region has the DNA TGTGCCAGCGGAGGGGGTAGCGGGAGACAAGAGACCCAGTACTTC.

In its sample, this clone was seen once. V usage is TRBV10-3 and J usage is TRBJ2-1; 10 bases map to TRBD2. The CDR3 has 14 residues. The V segment lost 5 bases and the J segment 7 bases; nucleotides outside the gene matches: 5. Germline CDR1 and CDR2: ENHRY and SYGVKD. In nucleotides, the CDR3 is TGTGCCATCAGTTTCCAGCGGGAGGGTAATGAGCAGTTCTTC. Its translation is CAISFQREGNEQFF.